This TCR beta chain derives from a study of blood T cell repertoires in COVID-19. Overall study: T cells, B-cell-depleted T cells, or PBMCs supplied cDNA or gDNA.

Repertoires were generated with immunoSEQ multiplex PCR, while TCRdb's copy carries only in-frame clones and drops some. The sample records about 100,000 clones, approximately 86% being singletons. Those who participated ranged in age from about 18 to 95 years and resided in approximately 26 US areas. Trimming cost V 0 bases and J 6 bases; bases outside gene matches: 4. Germline-derived CDR1 and CDR2 are SGDLS and YYNGEE. The CDR3 covers 15 residues. V gene TRBV9 combines with J gene TRBJ2-4, with TRBD2 matching over 9 bases. The sample comprised PBMCs or T cells enriched from blood (not recorded which). The sequence was obtained from a woman between 50 and 59 years old who had recovered from COVID-19. CDR3 amino acids: CASSVGTSAGNIQYF. In nucleotides, the CDR3 is TGTGCCAGCAGCGTAGGGACTAGCGCAGGAAACATTCAGTACTTC.